This T cell receptor (beta chain) was recovered during a study of shared clonotypes between healthy human individuals. Clones were sequenced by immunoSEQ multiplex PCR, and TCRdb holds only the in-frame ones, with some missing. The sample shows 450,000 to 500,000 clones, almost 80% of them seen only once. V shed 5 bases, J shed 3 bases, and the junction held 10 bases outside the gene matches. CDR3 length: 16 amino acids. Per the germline V gene, CDR1 is PRHDT and CDR2 is FYEKMQ (reference sequence). Approximately 91 million PBMCs supplied genomic DNA for unsorted samples. The origin of this receptor is a woman between 40 and 50 years old in good health. Some clones in this sample may be carry-over from other donors' samples. The chain uses TRBV13 and TRBJ2-1, with 7 bases that match TRBD2. Sample: PBMCs. CDR3 loop: CASSIRNGRFYNEQFF. The DNA for the CDR3 is TGTGCCAGCAGCATCCGTAACGGGAGGTTCTACAATGAGCAGTTCTTC.